The 11 T cell receptor beta chains reported below all come from one sample, sequenced in a study of T cell responses to AZD1222 COVID-19 vaccine (dated by TCRdb to the early 2020s). The library was produced with the immunoSEQ multiplex PCR assay. The table comes from immuneACCESS by way of TCRdb, which keeps in-frame sequences with V and J called. Part of the clones is missing from these tables; in studies checked, under half for an unresolved V gene and the rest for unknown reasons. The sample table records over 150,000 clones; 85% to 95% of these occur just once. In total, the top ten clones hold under 1.1% of the sample. In the paper's terms, the time point label means: about 28 days (+/-7) after the second vaccine dose. The sample's treatment or condition, from its label and the paper: meningococcal conjugate vaccine given as trial control. The source was peripheral blood, collected 28 days after the second dose of the MenACWY control vaccine. The receptors were sampled from an adult who received the MenACWY meningococcal vaccine as a control.

This clone was seen only once. J is TRBJ2-3 and V is TRBV19; D may correspond to TRBD1 or TRBD2 (6 bases each). The CDR3 runs to 16 residues. Trimming removed 5 bases from V and 3 bases from J, with 18 bases in between. The V gene's germline CDR1 is LNHDA and CDR2 SQIVND (reference sequence). CDR3 nucleotide sequence: TGTGCCAGTAGTCCAACTGGGGGGCCAGGGACAGATACGCAGTATTTT. This translates into CASSPTGGPGTDTQYF.

This clone was counted between two and nine times. The chain joins TRBV24-1 to TRBJ2-5; D call uncertain. The germline V gene has CDR1 KGHDR and CDR2 SFDVKD. The V end was cut by 3 bases, the J end by 5 bases, with 6 bases between. The CDR3 sequence is 12 residues long. The CDR3 DNA sequence: TGTGCCACCAGTGATGGCACGGAGACCCAGTACTTC. Translation gives CATSDGTETQYF.

V usage is TRBV20-1 and J usage is TRBJ1-2, with D hard to call. V was trimmed by 6 bases and J by 5 bases, leaving 10 bases between them. CDR1 and CDR2 (germline): DFQATT, SNEGSKA (reference sequence). The CDR3 runs 11 residues. CDR3 sequence: CSALAGYGYTF. In nucleotides, the CDR3 is TGCAGTGCGCTGGCAGGATATGGCTACACCTTC.

This chain links TRBV30 with TRBJ1-3; D is unclear. Germline V gene sequence: CDR1 GTSNPN, CDR2 SVGIG (reference sequence). CDR3 size: 14 residues. V shed 5 bases and J shed 0 bases, with 11 bases lying between them. The CDR3 loop reads CAWPNGPSGNTIYF. The CDR3 nucleotides are TGTGCCTGGCCCAATGGGCCCTCTGGAAACACCATATATTTT.

V gene TRBV6-5 combines with J gene TRBJ2-7, with D possibly matching TRBD1 (6 bases). Germline V gene data show CDR1 as MNHEY and CDR2 as SVGAGI. There are 16 residues in the CDR3. The ends were cut back, 0 bases at V and 1 base at J, with 13 bases in the middle. CDR3 nucleotides: TGTGCCAGCAGTTACTCGCGCAGGGGATCTTCCTACGAGCAGTACTTC. Its protein is CASSYSRRGSSYEQYF.

The chain carries TRBV30 and TRBJ1-1; a possible D gene is TRBD1 (5 bases). The CDR3 has 13 residues. Germline-derived CDR1 and CDR2 are GTSNPN and SVGIG (reference sequence). V lost 3 bases and J lost 5, with 13 bases in between. This CDR3 reads CAWSPGGETEAFF. CDR3 in DNA: TGTGCCTGGAGCCCCGGGGGAGAGACTGAAGCTTTCTTT.

This clone was observed once. The chain has TRBV27 and TRBJ1-6; 8 bases are shared with TRBD1. This CDR3 region has 14 residues. Trimming removed 3 bases from V and 10 bases from J; junction bases left unmatched: 5. Germline values: CDR1 MNHEY, CDR2 SMNVEV (reference sequence). CDR3: CASSFRTGNSPLHF. The CDR3 nucleotides read TGTGCCAGCAGTTTTAGGACAGGGAACTCACCCCTCCACTTT.

The chain recombines TRBV3-1 (or the pseudogene TRBV3-2) with TRBJ1-6; TRBD1 matches at 7 bases. This CDR3 region has 14 residues. Germline trimming cut 4 bases from V and 9 bases from J; bases unmatched to any gene: 6. CDR1 and CDR2 from the germline V gene are LGHDT and YNNKEL (reference sequence). The CDR3 sequence is CASSPGRDSSPLHF. The CDR3 DNA is TGTGCCAGCAGCCCGGGCAGGGACAGTTCACCCCTCCACTTT.

V usage is TRBV15 and J usage is TRBJ1-4, with D possibly TRBD1 on 5 matching bases. V dropped 1 base and J dropped 6 bases, with 9 bases sitting between them. CDR1 and CDR2 (germline): LNHNV, YYDKDF (reference sequence). CDR3 length equals 14 residues. The CDR3, as DNA: TGTGCCACCAGCAGAGGTGGGGGTCATGAAAAACTGTTTTTT. As protein: CATSRGGGHEKLFF.

The genes are TRBV5-1 and TRBJ2-2; D is perhaps TRBD2 (5 bases). From germline, CDR1 is SGHRS and CDR2 YFSETQ. The ends were cut back, 0 bases at V and 0 bases at J, with 9 bases in the middle. The CDR3 covers 16 residues. The CDR3 sequence: CASSLETRANTGELFF. The CDR3 DNA sequence: TGCGCCAGCAGCTTGGAGACGCGGGCGAACACCGGGGAGCTGTTTTTT.

The genes are TRBV19 and TRBJ1-4; 9 nucleotides line up with TRBD1. The CDR3 runs 16 residues. After removal of 3 bases from V and 7 bases from J, the junction contained 9 bases not matched to a gene. CDR1 is LNHDA and CDR2 is SQIVND in the germline V gene (reference sequence). The CDR3, as DNA: TGTGCCAGTAGTATCCGCCACAGGGGGCCTTTTGAAAAACTGTTTTTT. Protein: CASSIRHRGPFEKLFF.